Described below is a single TCR beta chain sequence and its context. This sample was included in a study of blood T cell repertoires in COVID-19. Overall study context: The samples span acute and convalescent COVID-19 from the United States, Italy and Spain.

Ages ranged from roughly 18 to 100 years, with residence in approximately 23 US areas. The CDR3 is 14 amino acids. V was clipped by 6 bases and J by 6 bases; unmatched bases: 6. Germline V lookup: CDR1 KGHSH, CDR2 LQKENI. Clones were read by immunoSEQ multiplex PCR, and TCRdb kept only the in-frame ones, dropping some. The top ten clones hold 2.5% to 3.5% of a sample with some 320,000 clones, under 90% of them seen once. Material for sequencing was PBMCs or T cells enriched from blood (not recorded which). The chain links TRBV18 to TRBJ2-3, with 10 bases aligning to TRBD2. The TCR originated in a woman in her fifties or sixties who had been exposed to COVID-19. The CDR3 spells CASSPSAGGDTQYF. CDR3 nucleotide sequence: TGTGCCAGCTCGCCCTCAGCGGGGGGGGATACGCAGTATTTT.